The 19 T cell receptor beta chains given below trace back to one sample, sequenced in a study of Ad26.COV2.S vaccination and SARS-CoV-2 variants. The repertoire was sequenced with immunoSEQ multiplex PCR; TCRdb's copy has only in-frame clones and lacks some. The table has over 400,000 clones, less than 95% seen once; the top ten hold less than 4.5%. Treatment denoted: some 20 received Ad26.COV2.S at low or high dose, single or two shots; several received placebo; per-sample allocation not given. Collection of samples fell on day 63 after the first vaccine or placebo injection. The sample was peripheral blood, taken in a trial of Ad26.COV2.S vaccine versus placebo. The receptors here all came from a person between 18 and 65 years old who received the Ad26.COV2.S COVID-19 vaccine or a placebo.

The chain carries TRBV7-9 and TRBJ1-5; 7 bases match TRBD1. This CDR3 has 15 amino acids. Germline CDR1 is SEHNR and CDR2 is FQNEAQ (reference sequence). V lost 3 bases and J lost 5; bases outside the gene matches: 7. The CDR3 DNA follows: TGTGCCAGCAGCTTGGGAGACAGGGAGTATCAGCCCCAGCATTTT. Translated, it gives CASSLGDREYQPQHF. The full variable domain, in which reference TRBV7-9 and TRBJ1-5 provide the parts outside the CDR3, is DTGVSQNPRHKITKRGQNVTFRCDPISEHNRLYWYRQTLGQGPEFLTYFQNEAQLEKSRLLSDRFSAERPKGSFSTLEIQRTEQGDSAMYLCASSLGDREYQPQHFGDGTRLSIL.

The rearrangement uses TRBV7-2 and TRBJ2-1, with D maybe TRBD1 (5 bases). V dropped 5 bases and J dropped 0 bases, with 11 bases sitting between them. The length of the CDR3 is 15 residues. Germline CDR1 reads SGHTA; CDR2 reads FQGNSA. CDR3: CASSQTASSYNEQFF. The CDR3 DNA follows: TGTGCCAGCAGCCAGACAGCCAGCTCCTACAATGAGCAGTTCTTC.

The CDR3 spells CASASGRADTQYF. In DNA form, the CDR3 reads TGTGCCAGCGCGAGCGGGAGGGCAGATACGCAGTATTTT. The chain carries TRBV7-2 and TRBJ2-3; 10 bases agree with TRBD2. V lost 8 bases to trimming and J lost 4 bases; unmatched junction nucleotides: 3. The V gene's germline CDR1 is SGHTA and CDR2 FQGNSA. CDR3 length: 13 residues.

CDR3 in amino acids: CASSPLRGPHNEQFF. In nucleotides, the CDR3 is TGTGCCAGCAGCCCGCTGAGGGGGCCCCACAATGAGCAGTTCTTC. The genes are TRBV11-2 and TRBJ2-1, with TRBD1 matching 7 bases. The junction had 9 bases not matched to a gene; V was cut back by 5 bases and J by 5 bases. In germline, CDR1 is SGHAT, CDR2 FQNNGV. This CDR3 region has 15 residues. Full variable domain (missing parts from reference TRBV11-2 and TRBJ2-1): EAGVAQSPRYKIIEKRQSVAFWCNPISGHATLYWYQQILGQGPKLLIQFQNNGVVDDSQLPKDRFSAERLKGVDSTLKIQPAKLEDSAVYLCASSPLRGPHNEQFFGPGTRLTVL.

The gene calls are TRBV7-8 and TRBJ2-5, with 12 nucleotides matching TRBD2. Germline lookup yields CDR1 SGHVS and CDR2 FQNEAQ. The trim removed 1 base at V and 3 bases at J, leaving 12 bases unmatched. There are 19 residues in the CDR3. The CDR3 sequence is CASSLGTSGNPMGEETQYF. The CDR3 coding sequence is TGTGCCAGCAGCTTAGGGACTAGCGGGAATCCTATGGGGGAAGAGACCCAGTACTTC.

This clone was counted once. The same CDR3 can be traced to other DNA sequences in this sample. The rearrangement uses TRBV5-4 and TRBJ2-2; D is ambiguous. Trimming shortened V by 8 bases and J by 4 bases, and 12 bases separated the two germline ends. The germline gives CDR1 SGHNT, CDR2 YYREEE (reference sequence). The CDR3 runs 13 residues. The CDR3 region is CASSRTGTGELFF. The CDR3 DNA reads TGTGCCAGTAGCCGGACGGGCACCGGGGAGCTGTTTTTT. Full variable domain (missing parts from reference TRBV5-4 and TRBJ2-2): ETGVTQSPTHLIKTRGQQVTLRCSSQSGHNTVSWYQQALGQGPQFIFQYYREEENGRGNFPPRFSGLQFPNYSSELNVNALELDDSALYLCASSRTGTGELFFGEGSRLTVL.

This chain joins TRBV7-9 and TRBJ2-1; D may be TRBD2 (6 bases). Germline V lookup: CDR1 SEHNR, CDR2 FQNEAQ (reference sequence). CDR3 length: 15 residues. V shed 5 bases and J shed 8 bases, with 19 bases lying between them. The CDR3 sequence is CASSILTSKRDEQFF. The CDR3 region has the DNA TGTGCCAGCAGCATCCTGACTAGTAAACGGGATGAGCAGTTCTTC.

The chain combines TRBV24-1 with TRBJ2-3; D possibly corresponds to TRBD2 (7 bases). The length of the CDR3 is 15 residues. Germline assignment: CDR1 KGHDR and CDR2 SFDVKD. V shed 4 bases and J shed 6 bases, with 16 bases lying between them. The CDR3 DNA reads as TGTGCCACCAGTGACCCTGGTAGGGGGGGTGATACGCAGTATTTT. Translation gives CATSDPGRGGDTQYF.

CDR3 region: CASSSAGTVNTGELFF. CDR3 coding DNA: TGTGCCAGCAGCTCAGCCGGGACAGTCAACACCGGGGAGCTGTTTTTT. V gene TRBV7-3 combines with J gene TRBJ2-2; 7 nucleotides agree with TRBD1. This CDR3 contains 16 residues. Trimming removed 4 bases from V and 2 bases from J; junction bases left unmatched: 7. CDR1 and CDR2 from the germline V gene are SGHTA and FQGTGA. The full variable domain, rest sourced from reference TRBV7-3 and TRBJ2-2, is GAGVSQTPSNKVTEKGKYVELRCDPISGHTALYWYRQSLGQGPEFLIYFQGTGAADDSGLPNDRFFAVRPEGSVSTLKIQRTERGDSAVYLCASSSAGTVNTGELFFGEGSRLTVL.

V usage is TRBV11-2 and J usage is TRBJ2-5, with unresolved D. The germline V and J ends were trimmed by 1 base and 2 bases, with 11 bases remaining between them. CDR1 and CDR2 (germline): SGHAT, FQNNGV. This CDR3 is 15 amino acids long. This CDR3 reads CASSLAAGQQETQYF. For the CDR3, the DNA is TGTGCCAGCAGCTTAGCTGCCGGGCAGCAAGAGACCCAGTACTTC.

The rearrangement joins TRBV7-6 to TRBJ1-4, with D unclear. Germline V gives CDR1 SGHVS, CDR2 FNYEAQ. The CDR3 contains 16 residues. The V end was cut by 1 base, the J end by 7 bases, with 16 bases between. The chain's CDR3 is CASSLGSGGVGEKLFF. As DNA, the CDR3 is TGTGCCAGCAGCTTAGGGTCGGGCGGTGTTGGTGAAAAACTGTTTTTT. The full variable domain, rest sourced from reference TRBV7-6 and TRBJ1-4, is GAGVSQSPRYKVTKRGQDVALRCDPISGHVSLYWYRQALGQGPEFLTYFNYEAQQDKSGLPNDRFSAERPEGSISTLTIQRTEQRDSAMYRCASSLGSGGVGEKLFFGSGTQLSVL.

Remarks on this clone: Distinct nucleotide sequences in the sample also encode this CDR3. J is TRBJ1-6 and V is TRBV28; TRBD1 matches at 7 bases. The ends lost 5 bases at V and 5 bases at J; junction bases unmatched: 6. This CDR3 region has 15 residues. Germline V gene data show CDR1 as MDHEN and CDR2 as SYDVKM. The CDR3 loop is CASSRRDRDNSPLHF. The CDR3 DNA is TGTGCCAGCAGTCGCCGGGACAGAGATAATTCACCCCTCCACTTT. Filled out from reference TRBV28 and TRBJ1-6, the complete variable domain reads DVKVTQSSRYLVKRTGEKVFLECVQDMDHENMFWYRQDPGLGLRLIYFSYDVKMKEKGDIPEGYSVSREKKERFSLILESASTNQTSMYLCASSRRDRDNSPLHFGNGTRLTVT.

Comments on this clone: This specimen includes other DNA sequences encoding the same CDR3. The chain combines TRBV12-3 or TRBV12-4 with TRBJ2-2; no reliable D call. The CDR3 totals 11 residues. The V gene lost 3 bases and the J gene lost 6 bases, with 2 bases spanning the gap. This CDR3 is CASSFPGELFF. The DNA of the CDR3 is TGTGCCAGCAGTTTCCCCGGGGAGCTGTTTTTT.

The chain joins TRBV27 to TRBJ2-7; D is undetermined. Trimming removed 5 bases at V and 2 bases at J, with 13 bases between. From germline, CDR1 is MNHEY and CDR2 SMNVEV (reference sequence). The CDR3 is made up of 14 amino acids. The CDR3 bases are TGTGCCAGCAGTCCATCATCGGTCACCTACGAGCAGTACTTC. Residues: CASSPSSVTYEQYF.

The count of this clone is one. The CDR3 DNA reads TGTGCCAGCAGCGACAGGGAGGCTAATGAAAAACTGTTTTTT. Translated: CASSDREANEKLFF. The chain uses TRBV2 and TRBJ1-4, with 7 bases that match TRBD1. V lost 6 bases, J lost 3 bases, and 4 bases stayed unmatched. Germline CDR1 SNHLY, CDR2 FYNNEI. The CDR3 has 14 amino acids. Using reference TRBV2 and TRBJ1-4 for the parts outside the CDR3, the full variable domain is EPEVTQTPSHQVTQMGQEVILRCVPISNHLYFYWYRQILGQKVEFLVSFYNNEISEKSEIFDDQFSVERPDGSNFTLKIRSTKLEDSAMYFCASSDREANEKLFFGSGTQLSVL.

CDR3 region: CASSPQLAGLQETQYF. In DNA, the CDR3 is TGTGCCAGCTCACCACAACTAGCGGGTCTCCAAGAGACCCAGTACTTC. The chain uses TRBV18 and TRBJ2-5; 9 bases align to TRBD2. The CDR3 length is 16 residues. In germline, CDR1 is KGHSH, CDR2 LQKENI. J was trimmed by 1 base and V by 1 base; bases with no gene match: 4.

CDR3 sequence reads: CASSLGLTVAGLNNEQFF. The CDR3 DNA sequence: TGTGCCAGCAGCTTAGGGTTGACGGTAGCGGGGCTGAACAATGAGCAGTTCTTC. The chain employs TRBV7-3 and TRBJ2-1; 8 nucleotides align to TRBD2. Trimming took 2 bases from V and 5 from J; bases not matched to a gene: 14. The germline gives CDR1 SGHTA, CDR2 FQGTGA. The CDR3 covers 18 residues.

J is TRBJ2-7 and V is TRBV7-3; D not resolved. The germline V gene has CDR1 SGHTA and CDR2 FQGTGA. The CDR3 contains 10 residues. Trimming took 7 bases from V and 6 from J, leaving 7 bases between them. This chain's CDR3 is CASNRGEQYF. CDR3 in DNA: TGTGCCAGCAATCGTGGCGAGCAGTACTTC.

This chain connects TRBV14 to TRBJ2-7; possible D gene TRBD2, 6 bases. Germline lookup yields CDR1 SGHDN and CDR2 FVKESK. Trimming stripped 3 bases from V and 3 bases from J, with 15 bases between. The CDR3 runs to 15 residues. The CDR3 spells CASSHGTPGVYEQYF. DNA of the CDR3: TGTGCCAGCAGCCATGGGACGCCGGGAGTCTACGAGCAGTACTTC.